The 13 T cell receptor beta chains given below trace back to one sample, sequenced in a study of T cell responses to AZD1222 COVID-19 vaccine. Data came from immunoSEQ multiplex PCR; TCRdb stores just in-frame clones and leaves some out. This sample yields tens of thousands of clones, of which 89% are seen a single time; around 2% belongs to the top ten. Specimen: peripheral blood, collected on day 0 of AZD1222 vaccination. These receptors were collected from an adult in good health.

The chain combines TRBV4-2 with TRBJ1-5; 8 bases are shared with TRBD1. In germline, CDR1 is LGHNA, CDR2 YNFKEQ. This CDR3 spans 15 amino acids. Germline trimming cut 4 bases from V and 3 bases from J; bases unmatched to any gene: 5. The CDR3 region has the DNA TGTGCCAGCAGCCTAGAGGGACAGGACAATCAGCCCCAGCATTTT. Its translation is CASSLEGQDNQPQHF.

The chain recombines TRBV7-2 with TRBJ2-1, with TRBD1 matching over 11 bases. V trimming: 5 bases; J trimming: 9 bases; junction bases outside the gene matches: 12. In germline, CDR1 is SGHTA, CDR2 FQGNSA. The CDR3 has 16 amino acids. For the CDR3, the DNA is TGTGCCAGCAGCCTCCTTTTGGACAGGGGGCTGAGTGAGCAGTTCTTC. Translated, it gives CASSLLLDRGLSEQFF.

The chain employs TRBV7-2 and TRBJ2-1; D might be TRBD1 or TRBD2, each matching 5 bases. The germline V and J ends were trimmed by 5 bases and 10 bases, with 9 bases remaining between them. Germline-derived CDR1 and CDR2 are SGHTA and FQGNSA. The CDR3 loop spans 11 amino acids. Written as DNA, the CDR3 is TGTGCCAGCAGCCCGTGGGGGGAGCAGTTCTTC. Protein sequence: CASSPWGEQFF.

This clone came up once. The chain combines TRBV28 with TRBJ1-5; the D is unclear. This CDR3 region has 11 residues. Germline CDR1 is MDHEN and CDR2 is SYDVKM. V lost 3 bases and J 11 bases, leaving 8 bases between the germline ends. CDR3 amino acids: CASSLSLAQHF. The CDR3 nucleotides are TGTGCCAGCAGTTTGAGTTTGGCCCAGCATTTT.

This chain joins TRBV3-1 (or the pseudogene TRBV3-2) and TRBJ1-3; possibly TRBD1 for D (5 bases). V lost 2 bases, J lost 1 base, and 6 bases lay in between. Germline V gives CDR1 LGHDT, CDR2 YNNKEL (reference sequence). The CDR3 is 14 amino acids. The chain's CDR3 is CASSQQGSGNTIYF. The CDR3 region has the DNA TGTGCCAGCAGCCAACAGGGTTCTGGAAACACCATATATTTT.

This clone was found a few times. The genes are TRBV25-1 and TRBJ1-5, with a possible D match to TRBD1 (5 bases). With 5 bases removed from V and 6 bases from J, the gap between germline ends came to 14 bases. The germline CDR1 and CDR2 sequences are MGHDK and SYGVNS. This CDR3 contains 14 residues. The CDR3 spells CASSLAGSGQPQHF. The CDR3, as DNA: TGTGCCAGCAGTCTAGCAGGGTCGGGTCAGCCCCAGCATTTT.

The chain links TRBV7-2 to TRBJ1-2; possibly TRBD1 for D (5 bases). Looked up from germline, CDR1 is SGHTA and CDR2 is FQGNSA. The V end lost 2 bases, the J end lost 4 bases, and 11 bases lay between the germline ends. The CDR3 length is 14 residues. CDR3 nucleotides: TGTGCCAGCAGCTTACTGTCAGGGCCCTATGGCTACACCTTC. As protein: CASSLLSGPYGYTF.

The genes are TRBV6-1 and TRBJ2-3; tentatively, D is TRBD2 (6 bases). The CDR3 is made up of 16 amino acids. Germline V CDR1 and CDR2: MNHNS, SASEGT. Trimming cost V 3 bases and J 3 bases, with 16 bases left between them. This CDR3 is CASSELRGTGTDTQYF. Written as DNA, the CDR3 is TGTGCCAGCAGTGAGCTACGCGGGACCGGGACAGATACGCAGTATTTT.

The CDR3 loop reads CASSLGRGSYEQYF. Written as DNA, the CDR3 is TGTGCCAGCAGCTTGGGGCGGGGGTCCTACGAGCAGTACTTC. The chain joins TRBV5-6 to TRBJ2-7; TRBD2 agrees at 7 bases. V dropped 0 bases and J dropped 1; count of bases not matched to a gene: 1. CDR1 SGHDT and CDR2 YYEEEE come from the germline V gene. The CDR3 contains 14 residues.

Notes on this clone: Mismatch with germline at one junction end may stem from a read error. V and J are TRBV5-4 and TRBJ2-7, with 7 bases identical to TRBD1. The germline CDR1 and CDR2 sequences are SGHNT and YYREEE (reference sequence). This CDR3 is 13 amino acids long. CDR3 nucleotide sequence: TGTGCCAGCAGCTTGGAGACAGGGAGTATCGAAAACTTC. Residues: CASSLETGSIENF.

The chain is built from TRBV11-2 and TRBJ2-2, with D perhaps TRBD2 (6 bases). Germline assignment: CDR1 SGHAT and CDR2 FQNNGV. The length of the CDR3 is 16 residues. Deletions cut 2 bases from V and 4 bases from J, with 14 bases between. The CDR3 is CASSLTRDWITGELFF. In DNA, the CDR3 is TGTGCCAGCAGCTTAACCCGGGACTGGATCACCGGGGAGCTGTTTTTT.

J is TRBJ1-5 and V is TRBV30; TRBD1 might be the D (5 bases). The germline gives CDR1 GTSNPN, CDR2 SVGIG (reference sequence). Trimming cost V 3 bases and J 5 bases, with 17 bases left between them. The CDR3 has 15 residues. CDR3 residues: CAWSPAWGYDQPQHF. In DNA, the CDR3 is TGTGCCTGGAGCCCCGCATGGGGGTATGATCAGCCCCAGCATTTT.

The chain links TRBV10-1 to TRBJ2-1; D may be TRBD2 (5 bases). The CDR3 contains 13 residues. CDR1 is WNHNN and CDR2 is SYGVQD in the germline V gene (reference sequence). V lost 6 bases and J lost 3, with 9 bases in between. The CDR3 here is CASRPGLYNEQFF. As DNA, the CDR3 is TGCGCCAGCAGACCCGGACTCTACAATGAGCAGTTCTTC.